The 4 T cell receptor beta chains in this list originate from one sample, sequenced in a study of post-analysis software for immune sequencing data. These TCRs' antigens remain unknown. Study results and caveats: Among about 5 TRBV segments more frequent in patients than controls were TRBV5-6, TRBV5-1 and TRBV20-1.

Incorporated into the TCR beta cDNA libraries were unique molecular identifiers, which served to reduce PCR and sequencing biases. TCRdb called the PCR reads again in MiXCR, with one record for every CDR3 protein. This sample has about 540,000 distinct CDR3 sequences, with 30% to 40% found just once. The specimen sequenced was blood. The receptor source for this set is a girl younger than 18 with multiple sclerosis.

The CDR3 sequence: CSAERRDGPYEQYF. DNA for the CDR3: TGCAGTGCCGAAAGGCGGGACGGACCCTACGAGCAGTACTTC. V usage is TRBV20-1 and J usage is TRBJ2-7; possible D gene TRBD2, 6 bases. Deletions cut 6 bases from V and 2 bases from J, with 17 bases between. The CDR3 runs 14 residues. Germline values: CDR1 DFQATT, CDR2 SNEGSKA (reference sequence).

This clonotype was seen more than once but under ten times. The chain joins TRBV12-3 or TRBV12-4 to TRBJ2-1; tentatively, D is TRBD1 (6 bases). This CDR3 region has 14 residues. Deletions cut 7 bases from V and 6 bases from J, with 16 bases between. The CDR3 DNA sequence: TGTGCCAGCACCAAGGACAGTTCTGTCAATGAGCAGTTCTTC. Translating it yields CASTKDSSVNEQFF.

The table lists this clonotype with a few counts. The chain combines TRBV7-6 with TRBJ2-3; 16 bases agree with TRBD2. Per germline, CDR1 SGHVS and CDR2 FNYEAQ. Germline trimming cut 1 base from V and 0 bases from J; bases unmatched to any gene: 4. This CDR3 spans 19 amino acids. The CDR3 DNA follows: TGTGCCAGCAGCTTAGGGGGACTAGCGGGGGGGCCGAGCACAGATACGCAGTATTTT. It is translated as CASSLGGLAGGPSTDTQYF. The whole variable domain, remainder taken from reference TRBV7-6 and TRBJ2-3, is GAGVSQSPRYKVTKRGQDVALRCDPISGHVSLYWYRQALGQGPEFLTYFNYEAQQDKSGLPNDRFSAERPEGSISTLTIQRTEQRDSAMYRCASSLGGLAGGPSTDTQYFGPGTRLTVL.

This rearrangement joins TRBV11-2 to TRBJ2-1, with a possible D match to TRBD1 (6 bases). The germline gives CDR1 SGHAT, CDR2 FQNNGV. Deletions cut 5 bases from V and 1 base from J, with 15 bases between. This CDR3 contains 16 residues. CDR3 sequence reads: CASSHAGESSYNEQFF. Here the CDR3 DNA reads TGTGCCAGCAGCCACGCAGGGGAGTCATCCTACAATGAGCAGTTCTTC.